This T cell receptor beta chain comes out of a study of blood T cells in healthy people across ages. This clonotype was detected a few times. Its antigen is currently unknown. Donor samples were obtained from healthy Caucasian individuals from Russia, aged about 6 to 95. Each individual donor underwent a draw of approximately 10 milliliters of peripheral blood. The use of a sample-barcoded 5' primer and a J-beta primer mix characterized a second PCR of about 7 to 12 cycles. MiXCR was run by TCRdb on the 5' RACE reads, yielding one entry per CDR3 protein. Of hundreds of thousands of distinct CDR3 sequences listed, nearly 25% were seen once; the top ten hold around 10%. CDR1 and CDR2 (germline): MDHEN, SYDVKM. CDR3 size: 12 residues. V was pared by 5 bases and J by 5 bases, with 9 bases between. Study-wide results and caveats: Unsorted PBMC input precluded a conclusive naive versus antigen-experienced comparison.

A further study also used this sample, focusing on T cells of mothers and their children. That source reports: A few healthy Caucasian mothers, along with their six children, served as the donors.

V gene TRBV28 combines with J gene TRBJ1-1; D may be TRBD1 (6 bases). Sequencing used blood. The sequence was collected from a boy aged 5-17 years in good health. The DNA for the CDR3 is TGTGCCAGCAGTGCAGGGGTAACTGAAGCTTTCTTT. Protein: CASSAGVTEAFF.